This T cell receptor (beta chain) was obtained from a study of neurological immune-mediated disorders. Study results and limitations: Private repertoires in all groups were suggested, as expanded clones shared no CDR3 amino acid sequences across subjects. Patients with HTLV-1-associated myelopathy had the highest level of TCR clonal expansion, whereas patients with multiple sclerosis had the lowest level, falling beneath the level found in healthy controls.

This clonotype has a count of ten or more. Its antigen is undetermined. The making of cDNA relied on 5'RACE with 10-nucleotide random UMIs. TCRdb passed the 5' RACE reads through MiXCR, listing each CDR3 protein once. Found here are around 48,000 distinct CDR3 sequences, around a tenth of them singletons; the top ten hold 21%. V lost 8 bases and J lost 5; bases outside the gene matches: 7. The CDR3 runs 13 residues. Germline V gives CDR1 ENHRY, CDR2 SYGVKD. V is TRBV10-3 and J is TRBJ1-1; 8 nucleotides match TRBD1. The sequenced material came from PBMCs. This clonotype originated in a woman in her thirties or forties with HTLV-1-associated myelopathy (HAM/TSP). The CDR3, as DNA: TGTGCCATCTCCGACAGGGGAGGGACTGAAGCTTTCTTT. It yields the protein CAISDRGGTEAFF.